These 30 T cell receptor beta chains originate from one sample sequenced in a study of CD8 T cells in Susac syndrome. Reverse transcription of about 0.45 to 1 ug RNA was carried out with random hexamers. MiXCR was run by TCRdb on the immunoSEQ multiplex PCR reads, yielding one entry per CDR3 protein. The sample consists of fewer than 35,000 distinct CDR3 sequences, about 95% of them appearing once. The sample was CD8+ T cells from PBMCs. These receptors were taken from a human donor in good health.

The V and J genes are TRBV6-1 and TRBJ1-2; possible D gene TRBD1, 6 bases. Trimming pared 8 bases from V and 4 bases from J, leaving 14 bases between. In germline, CDR1 is MNHNS, CDR2 SASEGT. CDR3 length: 13 amino acids. Here the CDR3 reads CASREGVSYGYTF. The CDR3 bases are TGTGCCAGCCGAGAGGGGGTCAGCTATGGCTACACCTTC.

The chain combines TRBV7-9 with TRBJ1-2; TRBD1 matches at 7 bases. Losses at the gene ends were 5 bases for V and 1 base for J; bases not matched to a gene: 7. The length of the CDR3 is 15 residues. The germline CDR1 and CDR2 sequences are SEHNR and FQNEAQ (reference sequence). The CDR3 DNA follows: TGTGCCAGCAGCAAACTCAGGGGGTTTAACTATGGCTACACCTTC. This gives the protein CASSKLRGFNYGYTF.

V gene TRBV4-1 combines with J gene TRBJ2-5; D is unclear. Between the trimmed V and J ends, which lost 4 bases and 5 bases, there was a span of 11 bases. CDR3 length: 13 amino acids. Germline V gene lookup returns CDR1 MGHRA and CDR2 YSYEKL. The CDR3 DNA follows: TGCGCCAGCAGCCCCCCGACCCCCGAGACCCAGTACTTC. This codes for CASSPPTPETQYF.

CDR3 region: CASSDSKGGTDTQYF. CDR3 nucleotides: TGTGCCAGCAGTGACTCGAAGGGTGGGACAGATACGCAGTATTTT. The chain employs TRBV6-4 and TRBJ2-3; no clear D. Germline CDR1 reads MRHNA; CDR2 reads SNTAGT. There are 15 residues in the CDR3. Trimming took off 0 bases at V and 3 bases at J, with 10 bases between the two ends.

The V and J genes are TRBV13 and TRBJ2-7; no firm D call. The germline V and J ends were trimmed by 7 bases and 4 bases, with 14 bases remaining between them. The CDR3 has 13 amino acids. Germline V CDR1 and CDR2: PRHDT, FYEKMQ (reference sequence). CDR3 in DNA: TGTGCCAGCACCCCCGCTAGTGGTTACGAGCAGTACTTC. It codes for CASTPASGYEQYF.

V and J are TRBV7-2 and TRBJ2-3, with 12 bases fitting TRBD2. This CDR3 comprises 16 residues. J was trimmed by 7 bases and V by 3 bases; bases with no gene match: 8. Germline V gene data show CDR1 as SGHTA and CDR2 as FQGNSA. This CDR3 reads CASSFSSGGARNTQYF. Written as DNA, the CDR3 is TGTGCCAGCAGCTTTTCTAGCGGGGGGGCCCGAAATACGCAGTATTTT.

J is TRBJ2-1 and V is TRBV5-6; TRBD2 matches at 7 bases. In germline, CDR1 is SGHDT, CDR2 YYEEEE. The CDR3 is 16 residues long. Trimming at V came to 2 bases and at J to 2 bases, leaving 7 bases not matched to a gene. The CDR3 DNA reads TGTGCCAGCAGCTTCGGCTTTGGGGGGGCCTACAATGAGCAGTTCTTC. It codes for CASSFGFGGAYNEQFF.

V and J are TRBV6-5 and TRBJ2-1; 8 nucleotides align to TRBD2. The CDR3 totals 14 residues. The V gene's germline CDR1 is MNHEY and CDR2 SVGAGI. After removal of 10 bases from V and 8 bases from J, the junction contained 13 bases not matched to a gene. The CDR3 sequence: CATKWAGGADEQFF. Written as DNA, the CDR3 is TGTGCCACCAAATGGGCCGGGGGGGCGGATGAGCAGTTCTTC.

J is TRBJ2-5 and V is TRBV12-3 or TRBV12-4; no firm D call. Trimming left V 3 bases short and J 5 bases short, with 10 bases between. The CDR3 runs to 13 residues. Here the CDR3 DNA reads TGTGCCAGCAGTTTTGGGCCGAGGGAGACCCAGTACTTC. Residues: CASSFGPRETQYF.

This clonotype was seen just once. Sequence at one end of the junction differs from germline and may be a read error. This chain connects TRBV12-3 or TRBV12-4 to TRBJ1-1; 9 bases are shared with TRBD1. The CDR3 consists of 12 residues. DNA of the CDR3: TGTGCCAGCAGTTTTCCGGGACAGGGTGTGATCTTT. Translation: CASSFPGQGVIF.

This chain links TRBV11-2 with TRBJ1-2, with D maybe TRBD1 (6 bases). The CDR3 consists of 15 residues. Looked up from germline, CDR1 is SGHAT and CDR2 is FQNNGV. The V and J ends lost 3 bases and 4 bases respectively, with 15 bases between them. The CDR3 DNA reads as TGTGCCAGCAGCTTGGGACAAGGCCCGGGCTATGGCTACACCTTC. Translated: CASSLGQGPGYGYTF.

The chain uses TRBV6-2 or TRBV6-3 and TRBJ1-2, with 7 bases aligning to TRBD1. Germline lookup yields CDR1 MNHEY and CDR2 SVGEGT. V shed 6 bases, J shed 3 bases, and the junction held 7 bases outside the gene matches. CDR3 length equals 14 residues. The CDR3 DNA sequence: TGTGCCAGCAGATTCGGGACAGCCGACTATGGCTACACCTTC. Its translation: CASRFGTADYGYTF.

The chain combines TRBV12-3 or TRBV12-4 with TRBJ2-6; D gene uncertain. The V end was cut by 6 bases, the J end by 0 bases, with 12 bases between. The CDR3 consists of 16 residues. In DNA, the CDR3 is TGTGCCAGCAGCTCCCTGCTGGACTCTGGGGCCAACGTCCTGACTTTC. This gives the protein CASSSLLDSGANVLTF.

This clonotype was seen a few times. This chain joins TRBV7-9 and TRBJ2-7, with D perhaps TRBD1 (5 bases). There are 18 residues in the CDR3. V lost 1 base, J lost 4 bases, and 23 bases lay in between. Germline CDR1 and CDR2: SEHNR and FQNEAQ (reference sequence). CDR3 DNA: TGTGCCAGCAGCTTAGATCGGGTGTCGACAGTGGTCGGGTACGAGCAGTACTTC. It specifies CASSLDRVSTVVGYEQYF.

V gene TRBV27 combines with J gene TRBJ1-1, with D perhaps matching TRBD1 (6 bases). V lost 5 bases, J lost 5 bases, and 12 bases lay in between. There are 13 residues in the CDR3. Germline loops: CDR1 MNHEY, CDR2 SMNVEV (reference sequence). The CDR3 region has the DNA TGTGCCAGCAGTCCTACAGGGAGGACTGAAGCTTTCTTT. Its protein product is CASSPTGRTEAFF.

The rearrangement links TRBV6-1 to TRBJ1-2; no reliable D call. V dropped 2 bases and J dropped 10 bases, with 11 bases sitting between them. Germline CDR1 MNHNS, CDR2 SASEGT. This CDR3 comprises 12 residues. CDR3 coding DNA: TGTGCCAGCAGTGAACGAGGGAAGGACTACACCTTC. As protein: CASSERGKDYTF.

The chain joins TRBV7-9 to TRBJ1-4; D unclear. V lost 1 base and J 13 bases, leaving 10 bases between the germline ends. CDR3 length: 12 residues. The germline V gene encodes CDR1 SEHNR and CDR2 FQNEAQ (reference sequence). CDR3 in DNA: TGTGCCAGCAGCTTAGGGACCGAGAGACTGTTTTTT. This sequence encodes CASSLGTERLFF.

The chain combines TRBV7-2 with TRBJ2-3; no clear D gene. The CDR3 contains 14 residues. The germline CDR1 and CDR2 sequences are SGHTA and FQGNSA. With 3 bases removed from V and 2 bases from J, the gap between germline ends came to 9 bases. CDR3 DNA sequence: TGTGCCAGCAGCTTTGTAGGGCCCACAGATACGCAGTATTTT. Its translation: CASSFVGPTDTQYF. Variable domain in full (rest from reference TRBV7-2 and TRBJ2-3): GAGVSQSPSNKVTEKGKDVELRCDPISGHTALYWYRQSLGQGLEFLIYFQGNSAPDKSGLPSDRFSAERTGGSVSTLTIQRTQQEDSAVYLCASSFVGPTDTQYFGPGTRLTVL.

The gene calls are TRBV27 and TRBJ2-1; 8 nucleotides match TRBD2. The J segment lost 7 bases and the V segment lost 2 bases, leaving 7 bases of the junction unmatched. Germline V gene data show CDR1 as MNHEY and CDR2 as SMNVEV (reference sequence). The CDR3 length is 15 residues. For the CDR3, the DNA is TGTGCCAGCAGTTTAAACGGGGGGGCGATGAATGAGCAGTTCTTC. It specifies CASSLNGGAMNEQFF.

The chain joins TRBV7-6 to TRBJ2-2; D not resolved. V shed 2 bases and J shed 7 bases, with 8 bases lying between them. Germline V gene lookup returns CDR1 SGHVS and CDR2 FNYEAQ. The CDR3 is 13 amino acids. The CDR3, as DNA: TGTGCCAGCAGCTTAAGAGCAGGCGGGGAGCTGTTTTTT. It encodes CASSLRAGGELFF.

The chain links TRBV9 to TRBJ2-5; 7 nucleotides line up with TRBD2. The CDR3 consists of 16 residues. Germline CDR1 reads SGDLS; CDR2 reads YYNGEE. The trim removed 0 bases at V and 1 base at J, leaving 6 bases unmatched. CDR3 in amino acids: CASSVGGGTAQETQYF. The CDR3 DNA reads as TGTGCCAGCAGCGTAGGGGGGGGTACCGCCCAAGAGACCCAGTACTTC. The full variable domain, completed using reference TRBV9 and TRBJ2-5, is DSGVTQTPKHLITATGQRVTLRCSPRSGDLSVYWYQQSLDQGLQFLIQYYNGEERAKGNILERFSAQQFPDLHSELNLSSLELGDSALYFCASSVGGGTAQETQYFGPGTRLLVL.

This clonotype has only one observation. The J gene is TRBJ1-3, the V gene TRBV7-2, with unresolved D. The CDR3 covers 15 residues. CDR1 is SGHTA and CDR2 is FQGNSA in the germline V gene. Trimming shortened V by 4 bases and J by 4 bases, and 14 bases separated the two germline ends. The CDR3 coding sequence is TGTGCCAGCAGCTCTTCTCGGGGTTCGGGAAACACCATATATTTT. It translates to CASSSSRGSGNTIYF.

The chain couples TRBV20-1 to TRBJ2-7; D may match TRBD1 or TRBD2 (7 bases each). The V and J ends lost 1 base and 5 bases respectively, with 15 bases between them. The CDR3 has 14 residues. The germline CDR1 and CDR2 sequences are DFQATT and SNEGSKA (reference sequence). CDR3 nucleotide sequence: TGCAGTGCTAGAGTGGGGAGGGGGCGGAACGAGCAGTACTTC. Amino acid sequence: CSARVGRGRNEQYF.

There are a few counts of this clonotype. The genes are TRBV7-8 and TRBJ1-1; D unclear. CDR1 and CDR2 (germline): SGHVS, FQNEAQ. The CDR3 extends over 13 amino acids. The V end lost 0 bases, the J end lost 1 base, and 3 bases lay between the germline ends. The CDR3: CASSLARNTEAFF. DNA for the CDR3: TGTGCCAGCAGCTTAGCCAGGAACACTGAAGCTTTCTTT.

The chain combines TRBV6-5 with TRBJ2-6; D remains ambiguous. Germline values: CDR1 MNHEY, CDR2 SVGAGI. The CDR3 is 15 amino acids. The V end lost 5 bases, the J end lost 0 bases, and 8 bases lay between the germline ends. This CDR3 reads CASSLQVSGANVLTF. DNA for the CDR3: TGTGCCAGCAGTCTACAAGTCTCTGGGGCCAACGTCCTGACTTTC.

CDR3 protein: CASSLGQESYEQYF. CDR3 DNA: TGTGCCAGCAGCCTCGGACAGGAGAGCTACGAGCAGTACTTC. The V and J genes are TRBV5-4 and TRBJ2-7; the match to TRBD1 covers 7 bases. Germline lookup yields CDR1 SGHNT and CDR2 YYREEE (reference sequence). Trimming cost V 4 bases and J 3 bases; bases outside gene matches: 7. The length of the CDR3 is 14 residues.

This chain links TRBV7-9 with TRBJ2-7; tentative D call: TRBD1 (7 bases). This CDR3 region has 15 residues. Trimming took off 1 base at V and 3 bases at J, with 13 bases between the two ends. Per the germline V gene, CDR1 is SEHNR and CDR2 is FQNEAQ (reference sequence). The CDR3 protein is CASSLEGGQNYEQYF. CDR3 bases: TGTGCCAGCAGCTTAGAGGGGGGACAGAACTACGAGCAGTACTTC.

The chain couples TRBV2 to TRBJ1-5, with D tentatively TRBD1 (5 bases). Trimming cost V 11 bases and J 5 bases, with 10 bases left between them. CDR3 length equals 11 residues. Per germline, CDR1 SNHLY and CDR2 FYNNEI. The CDR3 loop reads CAGGGYQPQHF. The CDR3 DNA reads as TGTGCCGGGGGGGGATATCAGCCCCAGCATTTT.

CDR3 nucleotides: TGTGCCAGCAAGCGGGGTCCCCACAATGAGCAGTTCTTC. Translated, it gives CASKRGPHNEQFF. The chain combines TRBV2 with TRBJ2-1; 7 bases align to TRBD2. This CDR3 is 13 amino acids long. V was pared by 7 bases and J by 5 bases, with 5 bases of the junction left unmatched. CDR1 and CDR2 from the germline V gene are SNHLY and FYNNEI.

This clonotype was seen just once. The chain has TRBV6-1 and TRBJ2-7; D is perhaps TRBD1 (6 bases). V lost 6 bases and J lost 5, with 17 bases in between. Per the germline V gene, CDR1 is MNHNS and CDR2 is SASEGT. This CDR3 has 14 residues. Here the CDR3 DNA reads TGTGCCAGCAGCAGGGGAGCCCTCCGAGACGAGCAGTACTTC. Translated: CASSRGALRDEQYF.